The 28 T cell receptor beta chains in this list originate from one sample, sequenced in a study of identical twins. TCRdb redid the calling of the 5' RACE reads with MiXCR, one entry per CDR3 protein. The table lists around 960,000 distinct CDR3 sequences, 9% to 15% of them singletons. These data were likewise used in another study, on yellow fever vaccine responses in identical twins.

Sequenced input: PBMCs. These receptors were taken from a woman aged 18-29 years in good health.

V usage is TRBV3-1 and J usage is TRBJ1-2; the D is unclear. The V end was cut by 1 base, the J end by 4 bases, with 4 bases between. This CDR3 is built from 12 residues. Germline CDR1 reads LGHDT; CDR2 reads YNNKEL (reference sequence). The CDR3 loop is CASSQVPYGYTF. The CDR3 DNA follows: TGTGCCAGCAGCCAAGTCCCCTATGGCTACACCTTC.

The CDR3 region has the DNA TGTGCCACCAGCAGAAGCCAGGCCACTGAAGCTTTCTTT. Protein sequence: CATSRSQATEAFF. The chain joins TRBV15 to TRBJ1-1; D is unresolved. Germline loops: CDR1 LNHNV, CDR2 YYDKDF (reference sequence). The CDR3 length is 13 residues. The ends were cut back, 2 bases at V and 4 bases at J, with 8 bases in the middle.

This clonotype was observed a handful of times. This chain uses TRBV12-3 or TRBV12-4 with TRBJ2-2; D gene uncertain. Trimming cost V 8 bases and J 2 bases, with 6 bases left between them. The CDR3 spans 12 residues. The CDR3 sequence is CASLINTGELFF. In DNA, the CDR3 is TGTGCCAGCCTTATAAACACCGGGGAGCTGTTTTTT.

In its sample, this clonotype was seen a few times. The chain couples TRBV5-1 to TRBJ2-7; D is ambiguous. The germline V gene encodes CDR1 SGHRS and CDR2 YFSETQ. The CDR3 runs to 16 residues. V lost 0 bases and J 0 bases, leaving 13 bases between the germline ends. The CDR3 region is CASSLEMQLSSYEQYF. CDR3 bases: TGCGCCAGCAGCTTGGAAATGCAGCTGAGCTCCTACGAGCAGTACTTC. The entire variable domain, with the rest obtained from reference TRBV5-1 and TRBJ2-7, is as follows: KAGVTQTPRYLIKTRGQQVTLSCSPISGHRSVSWYQQTPGQGLQFLFEYFSETQRNKGNFPGRFSGRQFSNSRSEMNVSTLELGDSALYLCASSLEMQLSSYEQYFGPGTRLTVT.

This clonotype has ten or more counts. The V and J genes are TRBV12-5 and TRBJ2-3; perhaps TRBD1 as D (6 bases). The CDR3 sequence is 16 residues long. V was cut by 5 bases and J by 1 base, with 16 bases left in between. Germline V lookup: CDR1 LGHNT, CDR2 FRNRAP. CDR3 DNA: TGTGCTAGTGGTCCACGACAGGCTGTTGGCACAGATACGCAGTATTTT. Translation: CASGPRQAVGTDTQYF.

The chain carries TRBV29-1 and TRBJ2-1; 9 nucleotides agree with TRBD1. CDR3 length equals 14 residues. Germline CDR1 reads SQVTM; CDR2 reads ANQGSEA. Trimming at V came to 7 bases and at J to 0 bases, leaving 4 bases not matched to a gene. The CDR3 nucleotides read TGCAGCGCAACGGGACAGGGCTCCTACAATGAGCAGTTCTTC. Translating gives CSATGQGSYNEQFF.

This clonotype was observed at least ten times. The chain joins TRBV6-1 to TRBJ1-3; no clear D. The CDR3 has 14 amino acids. Germline-derived CDR1 and CDR2 are MNHNS and SASEGT. Between the trimmed V and J ends, which lost 6 bases and 1 base, there was a span of 10 bases. CDR3 DNA: TGTGCCAGCAGACCACCGGGGTCTGGAAACACCATATATTTT. It codes for CASRPPGSGNTIYF.

This clonotype was counted between two and nine times. The gene calls are TRBV2 and TRBJ1-1; D is unresolved. V was trimmed by 4 bases and J by 4 bases, leaving 13 bases between them. The CDR3 runs 14 residues. From germline, CDR1 is SNHLY and CDR2 FYNNEI. The CDR3 reads CASSVGGMGTEAFF. CDR3 DNA: TGTGCCAGCAGTGTCGGCGGGATGGGCACTGAAGCTTTCTTT.

This clonotype has more than one count but fewer than ten. The rearrangement uses TRBV6-5 and TRBJ2-3; 9 bases fit TRBD2. The germline V gene encodes CDR1 MNHEY and CDR2 SVGAGI. The V gene end was trimmed by 2 bases and the J gene end by 4 bases; junction bases not matched to a gene: 7. The CDR3 length is 16 residues. The DNA for the CDR3 is TGTGCCAGCAGTTACGGGGTAGCGGGGGTGGCAGATACGCAGTATTTT. Its protein is CASSYGVAGVADTQYF.

In its sample, this clonotype was seen many times. V is TRBV4-1 and J is TRBJ2-1, with TRBD1 matching over 8 bases. The CDR3 is 15 amino acids. Germline V gene data show CDR1 as MGHRA and CDR2 as YSYEKL. The J segment lost 6 bases and the V segment lost 3 bases, leaving 7 bases of the junction unmatched. The CDR3 nucleotides are TGCGCCAGCAGCCAGGGGACAGGAACGGGCAATGAGCAGTTCTTC. The encoded protein is CASSQGTGTGNEQFF.

The chain uses TRBV6-1 and TRBJ2-3, with 11 nucleotides matching TRBD2. In germline, CDR1 is MNHNS, CDR2 SASEGT. Trimming removed 5 bases from V and 0 bases from J; junction bases left unmatched: 4. The CDR3 runs 16 residues. The CDR3 region is CASSKLAGVSTDTQYF. The CDR3 nucleotides read TGTGCCAGCAGTAAACTAGCGGGGGTCAGCACAGATACGCAGTATTTT.

The V gene is TRBV6-2 or TRBV6-3, the J gene TRBJ2-2; 9 bases line up with TRBD2. The ends lost 5 bases at V and 4 bases at J; junction bases unmatched: 8. Germline loops: CDR1 MNHEY, CDR2 SVGEGT. The CDR3 sequence is 16 residues long. CDR3: CASSRLAGSRTGELFF. The CDR3 coding sequence is TGTGCCAGCAGTCGTCTAGCGGGATCCCGCACCGGGGAGCTGTTTTTT.

This clonotype was seen many times. The chain combines TRBV7-9 with TRBJ1-4; D unclear. CDR3 length: 14 amino acids. V was shortened by 1 base and J by 8 bases, with 11 bases between the two germline ends. Looked up from germline, CDR1 is SEHNR and CDR2 is FQNEAQ (reference sequence). The CDR3 sequence is CASSLDSLGEKLFF. The CDR3 DNA follows: TGTGCCAGCAGCTTAGACTCGCTTGGGGAAAAACTGTTTTTT.

V usage is TRBV12-3 or TRBV12-4 and J usage is TRBJ2-7; 8 bases line up with TRBD2. This CDR3 region has 12 residues. CDR3 amino acids: CVSGGAPYEQYF. In DNA, the CDR3 is TGTGTCTCGGGGGGGGCTCCCTACGAGCAGTACTTC.

This clonotype was detected only a few times. The chain employs TRBV19 and TRBJ1-5, with D unresolved. The CDR3 runs 15 residues. V shed 0 bases and J shed 2 bases, with 8 bases lying between them. CDR1 and CDR2 from the germline V gene are LNHDA and SQIVND (reference sequence). In DNA form, the CDR3 reads TGTGCCAGTAGTATAGATCGTGGCCGCAATCAGCCCCAGCATTTT. Translation gives CASSIDRGRNQPQHF.

V and J are TRBV18 and TRBJ1-2, with D perhaps matching TRBD1 (5 bases). Per the germline V gene, CDR1 is KGHSH and CDR2 is LQKENI. The CDR3 covers 16 residues. Between the trimmed V and J ends, which lost 0 bases and 2 bases, there was a span of 13 bases. In DNA form, the CDR3 reads TGTGCCAGCTCACCACCCGGAAGGGGACCAAACTATGGCTACACCTTC. Translating gives CASSPPGRGPNYGYTF.

This chain links TRBV12-3 or TRBV12-4 with TRBJ2-6, with 7 bases fitting TRBD1. The CDR3 length is 20 residues. J was trimmed by 2 bases and V by 6 bases; bases with no gene match: 19. The CDR3 region is CASRGQDPGLAPPGANVLTF. In nucleotides, the CDR3 is TGTGCCAGCAGAGGACAGGACCCTGGGCTAGCCCCTCCTGGGGCCAACGTCCTGACTTTC.

This chain connects TRBV3-1 to TRBJ2-1, with a tentative D call TRBD2 (6 bases). CDR1 is LGHDT and CDR2 is YNNKEL in the germline V gene (reference sequence). Trimming took 7 bases from V and 3 from J, leaving 19 bases between them. CDR3 length: 16 residues. CDR3 sequence: CASKRYGTDLYNEQFF. CDR3 DNA sequence: TGTGCCAGCAAACGGTATGGGACTGATCTCTACAATGAGCAGTTCTTC.

On this clonotype itself: A much more abundant neighbour one base away suggests this may be a read error. The gene calls are TRBV10-2 and TRBJ2-1, with no clear D. The V end lost 1 base, the J end lost 5 bases, and 9 bases lay between the germline ends. The germline V gene has CDR1 WSHSY and CDR2 SAAADI. The CDR3 is 14 amino acids. The CDR3 region is CASSELARDNEQFF. The CDR3 bases are TGCGCCAGCAGTGAGTTGGCTAGGGACAATGAGCAGTTCTTC.

This clonotype was found a few times. The chain joins TRBV7-6 to TRBJ2-5; 7 bases fit TRBD1. The CDR3 is 15 residues long. Germline V gene data show CDR1 as SGHVS and CDR2 as FNYEAQ. Trimming at V came to 4 bases and at J to 4 bases, leaving 9 bases not matched to a gene. The CDR3 coding sequence is TGTGCCAGCAGCTCATTGGGACAGAACGGAGAGACCCAGTACTTC. Its translation: CASSSLGQNGETQYF.

The chain couples TRBV4-2 to TRBJ2-4, with D hard to call. Between the trimmed V and J ends, which lost 0 bases and 1 base, there was a span of 16 bases. The CDR3 spans 18 residues. Germline V gene sequence: CDR1 LGHNA, CDR2 YNFKEQ. In nucleotides, the CDR3 is TGTGCCAGCAGCCAAGATCGCTCGGGTTGGGGTGCCAAAAACATTCAGTACTTC. Encoded protein: CASSQDRSGWGAKNIQYF.

This clonotype was observed a few times. CDR3 sequence: CASSFTRGGPYEQFF. The CDR3 nucleotides read TGTGCCAGCAGTTTTACTAGGGGGGGGCCCTATGAGCAGTTCTTC. This sequence joins TRBV28 and TRBJ2-1, with D possibly TRBD2 on 7 matching bases. The CDR3 runs 15 residues. CDR1 MDHEN and CDR2 SYDVKM come from the germline V gene. V lost 3 bases, J lost 8 bases, and 17 bases lay in between.

This chain links TRBV7-3 with TRBJ2-3, with 13 positions matching TRBD2. Looked up from germline, CDR1 is SGHTA and CDR2 is FQGTGA. The CDR3 covers 16 residues. V lost 5 bases to trimming and J lost 4 bases; unmatched junction nucleotides: 6. The CDR3 region has the DNA TGTGCCAGCAGCCCCGTTGGACTAGCGGGAGCAGATACGCAGTATTTT. The encoded protein is CASSPVGLAGADTQYF. Supplemented by reference TRBV7-3 and TRBJ2-3, the full variable domain reads GAGVSQTPSNKVTEKGKYVELRCDPISGHTALYWYRQSLGQGPEFLIYFQGTGAADDSGLPNDRFFAVRPEGSVSTLKIQRTERGDSAVYLCASSPVGLAGADTQYFGPGTRLTVL.

This clonotype was counted ten times or more. This rearrangement joins TRBV11-3 to TRBJ2-2; the D gene is possibly TRBD2 (6 bases). Germline-derived CDR1 and CDR2 are SGHNT and YENEEA. The CDR3 runs 15 residues. Trimming removed 4 bases at V and 2 bases at J, with 11 bases between. DNA for the CDR3: TGTGCCAGCAGCTCCGGGACTTTAAACACCGGGGAGCTGTTTTTT. Translation: CASSSGTLNTGELFF.

V and J are TRBV7-9 and TRBJ2-1; maybe TRBD1 (6 bases). The CDR3 sequence is 16 residues long. The V gene lost 5 bases and the J gene lost 6 bases, with 20 bases spanning the gap. The V gene's germline CDR1 is SEHNR and CDR2 FQNEAQ (reference sequence). This chain's CDR3 is CASSAISTGFANEQFF. CDR3 nucleotides: TGTGCCAGCAGCGCGATAAGCACAGGGTTCGCCAATGAGCAGTTCTTC.

There are a few counts of this clonotype. The chain combines TRBV5-1 with TRBJ2-1; 7 positions agree with TRBD1. CDR3 length: 14 amino acids. Germline V lookup: CDR1 SGHRS, CDR2 YFSETQ. V lost 6 bases to trimming and J lost 8 bases; unmatched junction nucleotides: 11. In DNA, the CDR3 is TGCGCCAGCACTCGAGGGGGCTATAGCGATGAGCAGTTCTTC. This codes for CASTRGGYSDEQFF. Filled out from reference TRBV5-1 and TRBJ2-1, the complete variable domain reads KAGVTQTPRYLIKTRGQQVTLSCSPISGHRSVSWYQQTPGQGLQFLFEYFSETQRNKGNFPGRFSGRQFSNSRSEMNVSTLELGDSALYLCASTRGGYSDEQFFGPGTRLTVL.

The chain employs TRBV7-9 and TRBJ2-1, with 7 bases fitting TRBD2. In germline, CDR1 is SEHNR, CDR2 FQNEAQ (reference sequence). V gave up 5 bases and J gave up 4 bases; unmatched junction bases: 11. The CDR3 has 16 residues. The DNA for the CDR3 is TGTGCCAGCAGCCCAAGGGGAGGGACCCTATACAATGAGCAGTTCTTC. Its protein is CASSPRGGTLYNEQFF.

J is TRBJ2-7 and V is TRBV4-1; 10 nucleotides agree with TRBD1. With V trimmed by 3 bases and J by 4 bases, 6 bases remained unmatched. CDR1 is MGHRA, CDR2 YSYEKL, per germline. This CDR3 has 15 amino acids. The CDR3 sequence: CASSHFGTGDYEQYF. CDR3 nucleotide sequence: TGCGCCAGCAGCCACTTCGGGACAGGGGATTACGAGCAGTACTTC.